This entry features one TCR beta chain sequence. Its antigen is unknown. The CDR3 consists of 15 residues. V lost 1 base and J lost 2, with 12 bases in between. Looked up from germline, CDR1 is SGHAT and CDR2 is FQNNGV. The sample comes from a study of shared clonotypes between healthy human individuals. Findings of the study overall: It was the non-shared clonotypes that had lower generation probabilities than clonotypes shared by all four donors.

Assay runs were performed at deep level. A 200 ng quantity of DNA, 30,000 to 35,000 T cell genomes, went into the sorted-subset replicate PCRs. Profiling relied on immunoSEQ multiplex PCR, and the TCRdb table lists in-frame clones only, not all of them. The repertoire holds approximately 940,000 clones, with around three quarters as singletons. This TCR was sampled from a young man in good health. The sample consisted of memory CD4+ T cells sorted from blood. The subset: CD45RA-negative fraction. The chain uses TRBV11-2 and TRBJ2-7; D tentatively reads TRBD1 or TRBD2 (7 bases each). CDR3 residues: CASSLVQGGPYEQYF. The CDR3 DNA is TGTGCCAGCAGCTTAGTCCAGGGGGGGCCCTACGAGCAGTACTTC.